The 26 T cell receptor beta chains listed next were all sequenced from one sample in a study of T cells after yellow fever vaccination. TCRdb called the 5' RACE reads again in MiXCR, with one record for every CDR3 protein. The sample consists of around 310,000 distinct CDR3 sequences, 3% to 4.5% of them appearing once. Source: PBMCs, taken on the day of the yellow fever booster vaccination. These TCRs come from a man aged 18 to 29 who received the YFV17D yellow fever vaccine.

This clonotype appeared many times. V is TRBV5-6 and J is TRBJ2-1; D remains ambiguous. Germline V CDR1 and CDR2: SGHDT, YYEEEE. The V end was cut by 0 bases, the J end by 13 bases, with 11 bases between. This CDR3 contains 12 residues. The CDR3 protein is CASSLGSGLQFF. CDR3 in DNA: TGTGCCAGCAGCTTGGGATCCGGGCTACAGTTCTTC. Drawing the rest from reference TRBV5-6 and TRBJ2-1, the complete variable domain is DAGVTQSPTHLIKTRGQQVTLRCSPKSGHDTVSWYQQALGQGPQFIFQYYEEEERQRGNFPDRFSGHQFPNYSSELNVNALLLGDSALYLCASSLGSGLQFFGPGTRLTVL.

Many counts were recorded for this clonotype. This chain joins TRBV12-3 or TRBV12-4 and TRBJ2-7, with D unresolved. V was cut by 4 bases and J by 6 bases, with 10 bases left in between. The CDR3 is made up of 12 amino acids. For the CDR3, the DNA is TGTGCCAGCAGTTCCATTAAGGGCGAGCAGTACTTC. It codes for CASSSIKGEQYF.

This clonotype has only a few counts. V is TRBV25-1 and J is TRBJ2-7; TRBD1 aligns across 7 bases. Unmatched junction bases numbered 7, after V lost 6 bases and J lost 2 bases. This CDR3 is built from 14 residues. Germline V gives CDR1 MGHDK, CDR2 SYGVNS. The CDR3 reads CASSVRDSPYEQYF. CDR3 DNA sequence: TGTGCCAGCAGCGTCCGGGACAGCCCCTACGAGCAGTACTTC.

V and J are TRBV5-1 and TRBJ1-1, with D unclear. Germline V gene lookup returns CDR1 SGHRS and CDR2 YFSETQ. The CDR3 consists of 12 residues. Between the trimmed V and J ends, which lost 4 bases and 10 bases, there was a span of 14 bases. This chain's CDR3 is CASSEELGLAFF. In DNA, the CDR3 is TGCGCCAGCAGCGAAGAACTAGGGCTAGCTTTCTTT. The variable domain in full, with the rest retrieved from reference TRBV5-1 and TRBJ1-1, is KAGVTQTPRYLIKTRGQQVTLSCSPISGHRSVSWYQQTPGQGLQFLFEYFSETQRNKGNFPGRFSGRQFSNSRSEMNVSTLELGDSALYLCASSEELGLAFFGQGTRLTVV.

V usage is TRBV6-5 and J usage is TRBJ1-4, with a tentative D call TRBD1 (5 bases). CDR3 length: 15 amino acids. The V end lost 0 bases, the J end lost 5 bases, and 10 bases lay between the germline ends. Germline V CDR1 and CDR2: MNHEY, SVGAGI. The CDR3 sequence: CASSYSPGGNEKLFF. The CDR3 DNA reads TGTGCCAGCAGTTACTCGCCGGGGGGGAATGAAAAACTGTTTTTT.

This clonotype was seen ten or more times. This rearrangement joins TRBV7-9 to TRBJ1-2, with unresolved D. Looked up from germline, CDR1 is SEHNR and CDR2 is FQNEAQ (reference sequence). The CDR3 length is 11 residues. Trimming removed 2 bases from V and 8 bases from J, with 6 bases in between. The DNA for the CDR3 is TGTGCCAGCAGCTTATATTCCGGCTACACCTTC. Its translation is CASSLYSGYTF.

The chain couples TRBV3-1 to TRBJ2-7; the match to TRBD2 covers 10 bases. CDR3 length: 15 amino acids. Germline V gene lookup returns CDR1 LGHDT and CDR2 YNNKEL (reference sequence). V gave up 3 bases and J gave up 6 bases; unmatched junction bases: 8. The CDR3 DNA reads TGTGCCAGCAGCCAGGTTCCTAGCGGGGGCGGCGAGCAGTACTTC. Translation gives CASSQVPSGGGEQYF.

This clonotype was counted at least ten times. The rearrangement joins TRBV5-1 to TRBJ1-1; unclear D gene. CDR3 length: 13 amino acids. Trimming removed 0 bases at V and 6 bases at J, with 9 bases between. The germline CDR1 and CDR2 sequences are SGHRS and YFSETQ. The CDR3 is CASSLGVGAEAFF. In DNA form, the CDR3 reads TGCGCCAGCAGCTTGGGGGTGGGCGCTGAAGCTTTCTTT.

This clonotype was picked up many times. V gene TRBV4-1 combines with J gene TRBJ2-5; TRBD1 matches 7 bases. Germline trimming cut 3 bases from V and 5 bases from J; bases unmatched to any gene: 9. Per germline, CDR1 MGHRA and CDR2 YSYEKL. This CDR3 comprises 15 residues. The CDR3 spells CASSQVRDSRETQYF. The CDR3 DNA reads TGCGCCAGCAGCCAGGTCCGGGACAGCCGGGAGACCCAGTACTTC.

This clonotype was detected many times. The V call is TRBV20-1, the J call TRBJ2-4; the D is unclear. The CDR3 runs 11 residues. Per the germline V gene, CDR1 is DFQATT and CDR2 is SNEGSKA (reference sequence). Trimming took off 7 bases at V and 7 bases at J, with 11 bases between the two ends. CDR3 loop: CSGNQRNIQYF. DNA of the CDR3: TGCAGTGGAAATCAGAGGAACATTCAGTACTTC.

In its sample, this clonotype was seen a few times. The chain joins TRBV3-1 to TRBJ2-7, with a tentative D call TRBD2 (6 bases). In germline, CDR1 is LGHDT, CDR2 YNNKEL (reference sequence). The CDR3 spans 15 residues. Trimming cost V 4 bases and J 0 bases, with 13 bases left between them. CDR3 protein: CASSPWRESSYEQYF. CDR3 sequence (DNA): TGTGCCAGCAGCCCCTGGCGGGAAAGCTCCTACGAGCAGTACTTC.

This clonotype was observed at least ten times. The V gene is TRBV20-1, the J gene TRBJ2-1; no clear D gene. CDR1 is DFQATT and CDR2 is SNEGSKA in the germline V gene (reference sequence). Trimming removed 1 base from V and 4 bases from J, with 17 bases in between. This CDR3 is 16 amino acids long. The CDR3 nucleotides are TGCAGTGCTAGAGTTCCTGGGATCCAGACTTACAATGAGCAGTTCTTC. It encodes CSARVPGIQTYNEQFF.

This clonotype was seen ten or more times. The J gene is TRBJ2-5, the V gene TRBV18; D gene ambiguous. The V gene's germline CDR1 is KGHSH and CDR2 LQKENI. V was clipped by 8 bases and J by 5 bases, with 9 bases between them. This CDR3 region has 11 residues. The CDR3 region has the DNA TGTGCCAGCAGCCCCGACGAGACCCAGTACTTC. Its protein is CASSPDETQYF.

This clonotype showed up many times. The rearrangement links TRBV3-1 to TRBJ2-3; D might be TRBD2 (6 bases). The CDR3 totals 14 residues. Trimming cost V 5 bases and J 5 bases, with 14 bases left between them. Germline values: CDR1 LGHDT, CDR2 YNNKEL (reference sequence). The CDR3 is CASSIRGRRDTQYF. The CDR3 DNA is TGTGCCAGCAGCATCCGAGGGAGGAGAGATACGCAGTATTTT.

The chain uses TRBV7-3 and TRBJ2-2; maybe TRBD2 (6 bases). With 4 bases removed from V and 6 bases from J, the gap between germline ends came to 9 bases. Per germline, CDR1 SGHTA and CDR2 FQGTGA. The CDR3 spans 13 residues. The CDR3 spells CASSWGDAGELFF. CDR3 nucleotide sequence: TGTGCCAGCAGCTGGGGGGACGCCGGGGAGCTGTTTTTT.

This clonotype was seen at least ten times. The chain combines TRBV5-8 with TRBJ1-6, with a possible D match to TRBD1 (5 bases). CDR3 length equals 19 residues. Looked up from germline, CDR1 is SGHTS and CDR2 is YDEGEE. Trimming removed 6 bases at V and 8 bases at J, with 30 bases between. The CDR3, as DNA: TGTGCCAGCACCATCCTTTTAGGAGGGGCCAAGACTTGGGATTCACCCCTCCACTTT. This translates into CASTILLGGAKTWDSPLHF.

This clonotype appeared many times. V gene TRBV7-2 combines with J gene TRBJ2-3; unclear D gene. The CDR3 is 12 residues long. The V end lost 5 bases, the J end lost 4 bases, and 7 bases lay between the germline ends. Germline V CDR1 and CDR2: SGHTA, FQGNSA. The CDR3 region has the DNA TGTGCCAGCAGCGCCCAATCAGATACGCAGTATTTT. This encodes CASSAQSDTQYF.

At least ten counts were recorded for this clonotype. The chain recombines TRBV27 with TRBJ2-2, with a weak D call TRBD2 (5 bases). Germline loops: CDR1 MNHEY, CDR2 SMNVEV (reference sequence). Deletions cut 2 bases from V and 0 bases from J, with 10 bases between. This CDR3 spans 16 amino acids. CDR3 nucleotide sequence: TGTGCCAGCAGTTTACTAGGGAGCTCGAACACCGGGGAGCTGTTTTTT. Amino acid sequence: CASSLLGSSNTGELFF.

This rearrangement joins TRBV9 to TRBJ2-5, with 9 bases matching TRBD2. V was pared by 0 bases and J by 5 bases, with 11 bases of the junction left unmatched. The length of the CDR3 is 17 residues. The germline gives CDR1 SGDLS, CDR2 YYNGEE. CDR3 region: CASSVGSGGGDYETQYF. The CDR3, as DNA: TGTGCCAGCAGCGTAGGTTCTGGCGGGGGGGATTATGAGACCCAGTACTTC. The full variable domain, rest sourced from reference TRBV9 and TRBJ2-5, is DSGVTQTPKHLITATGQRVTLRCSPRSGDLSVYWYQQSLDQGLQFLIQYYNGEERAKGNILERFSAQQFPDLHSELNLSSLELGDSALYFCASSVGSGGGDYETQYFGPGTRLLVL.

This clonotype was detected many times. This chain uses TRBV5-1 with TRBJ2-1; D unclear. This CDR3 region has 13 residues. Germline V gives CDR1 SGHRS, CDR2 YFSETQ. V was pared by 6 bases and J by 2 bases, with 9 bases between. The CDR3 DNA is TGCGCCAGCACGCAAGGGACCTACAATGAGCAGTTCTTC. Amino acid sequence: CASTQGTYNEQFF.

The chain has TRBV5-1 and TRBJ1-6, with 7 bases that match TRBD1. V was pared by 2 bases and J by 4 bases, with 3 bases of the junction left unmatched. The V gene's germline CDR1 is SGHRS and CDR2 YFSETQ. This CDR3 spans 15 amino acids. The CDR3 DNA reads as TGCGCCAGCAGCTTTGACAGGGTGTATAATTCACCCCTCCACTTT. Amino acid sequence: CASSFDRVYNSPLHF.

This clonotype was recorded a few times. The V call is TRBV9, the J call TRBJ1-4; perhaps TRBD1 as D (6 bases). V lost 3 bases to trimming and J lost 7 bases, with 16 bases between them. Per germline, CDR1 SGDLS and CDR2 YYNGEE. The CDR3 length is 15 residues. The CDR3 nucleotides read TGTGCCAGCAGCGGGACAGTTTCTGGGGGTGAAAAACTGTTTTTT. It encodes CASSGTVSGGEKLFF.

This clonotype was seen at least ten times. The chain links TRBV2 to TRBJ2-7, with D perhaps matching TRBD2 (6 bases). This CDR3 is built from 16 residues. Looked up from germline, CDR1 is SNHLY and CDR2 is FYNNEI. V lost 0 bases to trimming and J lost 2 bases, with 14 bases between them. CDR3 sequence (DNA): TGTGCCAGCAGTGAAGCGCCGGCGGGACGGACCTACGAGCAGTACGTC. As protein: CASSEAPAGRTYEQYV.

This clonotype was counted many times. The chain has TRBV29-1 and TRBJ2-3; the match to TRBD2 covers 7 bases. The CDR3 consists of 13 residues. Germline CDR1 is SQVTM and CDR2 is ANQGSEA. Trimming at V came to 3 bases and at J to 6 bases, leaving 6 bases not matched to a gene. CDR3 protein: CSVDTSGEDTQYF. The CDR3 DNA is TGCAGCGTTGATACCAGCGGGGAGGATACGCAGTATTTT.

This clonotype was seen at least ten times. The chain is built from TRBV7-6 and TRBJ2-7; D is ambiguous. This CDR3 contains 13 residues. CDR1 is SGHVS and CDR2 is FNYEAQ in the germline V gene. With 2 bases removed from V and 2 bases from J, the gap between germline ends came to 7 bases. The CDR3 nucleotides are TGTGCCAGCAGCTTAAACGAGGCCTACGAGCAGTACTTC. Translation: CASSLNEAYEQYF.

The table lists this clonotype with many counts. The chain links TRBV4-3 to TRBJ1-5, with 7 bases lining up with TRBD1. This CDR3 is 17 amino acids long. The V segment lost 0 bases and the J segment 5 bases; nucleotides outside the gene matches: 10. Germline lookup yields CDR1 LGHNA and CDR2 YSLEER. CDR3 nucleotides: TGCGCCAGCAGCCAAGATGATGGGACAGAGAGACATCAGCCCCAGCATTTT. This sequence encodes CASSQDDGTERHQPQHF.